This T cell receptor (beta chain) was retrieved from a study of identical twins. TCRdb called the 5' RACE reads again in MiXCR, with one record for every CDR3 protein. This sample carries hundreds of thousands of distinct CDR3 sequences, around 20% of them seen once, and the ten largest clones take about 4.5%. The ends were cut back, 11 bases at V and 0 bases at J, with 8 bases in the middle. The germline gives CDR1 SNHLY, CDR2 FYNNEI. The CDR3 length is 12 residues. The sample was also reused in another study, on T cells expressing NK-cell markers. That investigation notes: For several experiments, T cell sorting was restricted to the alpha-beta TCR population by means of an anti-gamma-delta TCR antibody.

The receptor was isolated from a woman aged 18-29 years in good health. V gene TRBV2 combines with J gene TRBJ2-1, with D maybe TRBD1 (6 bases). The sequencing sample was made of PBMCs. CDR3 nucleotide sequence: TGTGCCCTGGACAGCTCCTACAATGAGCAGTTCTTC. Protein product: CALDSSYNEQFF.